Listed below are T cell receptor beta chains from one sample, sequenced in a study of blood T cell repertoires in COVID-19. Profiling relied on immunoSEQ multiplex PCR, and the TCRdb table lists in-frame clones only, not all of them. The table lists some 390,000 clones, 70% to 90% of them singletons. Sequenced sample: peripheral blood. The origin of the receptors is a woman aged 55-70 years with COVID-19, enrolled during active disease. The CDR3 runs from the conserved cysteine through the conserved F or W. Clone size, where shown, is once, few, many, or a class for clones that have expanded.

v_call: TRBV4-1
j_call: TRBJ2-5
clone_size: .
cdr3_aa: CASSQLIEYQETQYF

v_call: TRBV28
j_call: TRBJ1-5
clone_size: .
cdr3_aa: CASTGQLNQPQHF

v_call: TRBV5-5
j_call: TRBJ2-5
clone_size: once
cdr3_aa: CASSLPPLAGGRETQYF

v_call: TRBV2
j_call: TRBJ1-2
clone_size: .
cdr3_aa: CASSEAQGGGYTF

v_call: TRBV6-4
j_call: TRBJ1-2
clone_size: .
cdr3_aa: CASRGQEPPSNYGYTF

v_call: TRBV11-2
j_call: TRBJ2-6
clone_size: .
cdr3_aa: CASSPSYPGANVLTF

v_call: TRBV7-3
j_call: TRBJ2-1
clone_size: .
cdr3_aa: CASSLKTSSLRNEQFF

v_call: TRBV19
j_call: TRBJ2-7
clone_size: .
cdr3_aa: CASSKGQPYEQYF

v_call: TRBV12-2
j_call: TRBJ1-5
clone_size: .
cdr3_aa: CASRPGASNQPQHF

v_call: TRBV5-1
j_call: TRBJ2-1
clone_size: .
cdr3_aa: CASSLRAYNEQFF

v_call: TRBV5-1
j_call: TRBJ2-3
clone_size: .
cdr3_aa: CASSRQGAVSDTQYF

v_call: TRBV7-8
j_call: TRBJ1-1
clone_size: .
cdr3_aa: CASSPRAPLAEAFF

v_call: TRBV24-1
j_call: TRBJ2-3
clone_size: .
cdr3_aa: CATSGPDSGDTQYF